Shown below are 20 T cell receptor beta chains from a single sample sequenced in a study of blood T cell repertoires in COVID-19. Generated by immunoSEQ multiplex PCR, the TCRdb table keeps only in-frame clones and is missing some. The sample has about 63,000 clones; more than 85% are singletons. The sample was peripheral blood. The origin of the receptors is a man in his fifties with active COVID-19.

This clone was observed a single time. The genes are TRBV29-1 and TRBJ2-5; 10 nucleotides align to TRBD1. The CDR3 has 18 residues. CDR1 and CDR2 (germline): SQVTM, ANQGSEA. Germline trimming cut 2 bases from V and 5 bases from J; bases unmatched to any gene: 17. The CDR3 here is CSVEKSWWDRGRQETQYF. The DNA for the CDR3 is TGCAGCGTTGAAAAGTCTTGGTGGGACAGGGGACGACAGGAGACCCAGTACTTC.

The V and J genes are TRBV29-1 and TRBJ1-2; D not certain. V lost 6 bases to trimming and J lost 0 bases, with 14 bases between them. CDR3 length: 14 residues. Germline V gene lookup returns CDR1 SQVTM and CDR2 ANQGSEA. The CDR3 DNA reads TGCAGCGTAACGACCCCCGGGACTAACTATGGCTACACCTTC. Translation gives CSVTTPGTNYGYTF.

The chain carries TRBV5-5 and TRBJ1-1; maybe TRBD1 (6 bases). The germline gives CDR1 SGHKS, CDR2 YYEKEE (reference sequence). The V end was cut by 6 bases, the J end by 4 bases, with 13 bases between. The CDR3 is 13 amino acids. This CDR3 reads CASIRTGSTEAFF. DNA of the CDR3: TGTGCCAGCATACGTACAGGGTCCACTGAAGCTTTCTTT. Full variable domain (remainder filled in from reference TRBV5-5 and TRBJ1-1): DAGVTQSPTHLIKTRGQQVTLRCSPISGHKSVSWYQQVLGQGPQFIFQYYEKEERGRGNFPDRFSARQFPNYSSELNVNALLLGDSALYLCASIRTGSTEAFFGQGTRLTVV.

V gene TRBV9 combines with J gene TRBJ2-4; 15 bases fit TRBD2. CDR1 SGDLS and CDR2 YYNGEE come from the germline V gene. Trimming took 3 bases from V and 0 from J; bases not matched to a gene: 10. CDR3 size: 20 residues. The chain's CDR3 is CASSERRRTSGREAKNIQYF. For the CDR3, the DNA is TGTGCCAGCAGCGAGAGAAGGCGGACTAGCGGGAGGGAAGCCAAAAACATTCAGTACTTC.

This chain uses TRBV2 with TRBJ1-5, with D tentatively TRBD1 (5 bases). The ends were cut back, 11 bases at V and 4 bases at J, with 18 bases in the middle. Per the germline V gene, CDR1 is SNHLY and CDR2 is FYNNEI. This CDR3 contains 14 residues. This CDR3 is CASRATGGNQPQHF. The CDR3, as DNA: TGTGCCTCGAGAGCCACGGGGGGGAATCAGCCCCAGCATTTT.

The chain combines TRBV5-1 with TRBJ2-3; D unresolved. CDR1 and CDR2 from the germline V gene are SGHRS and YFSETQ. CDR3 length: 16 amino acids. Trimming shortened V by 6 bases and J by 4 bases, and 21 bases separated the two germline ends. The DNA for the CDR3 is TGCGCCAGCACCCCCTCGATCCTAGGCGCCCCAGATACGCAGTATTTT. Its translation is CASTPSILGAPDTQYF.

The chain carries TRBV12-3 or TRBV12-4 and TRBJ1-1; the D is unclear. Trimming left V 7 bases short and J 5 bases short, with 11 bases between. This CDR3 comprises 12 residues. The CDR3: CASTQRVTEAFF. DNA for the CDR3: TGTGCCAGCACCCAGAGGGTGACTGAAGCTTTCTTT.

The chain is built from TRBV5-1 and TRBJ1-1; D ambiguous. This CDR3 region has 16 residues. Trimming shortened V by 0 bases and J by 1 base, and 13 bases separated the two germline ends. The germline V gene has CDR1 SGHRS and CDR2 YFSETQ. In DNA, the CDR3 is TGCGCCAGCAGCTTGGTGGCGGGAAGCCGGAACACTGAAGCTTTCTTT. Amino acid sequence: CASSLVAGSRNTEAFF.

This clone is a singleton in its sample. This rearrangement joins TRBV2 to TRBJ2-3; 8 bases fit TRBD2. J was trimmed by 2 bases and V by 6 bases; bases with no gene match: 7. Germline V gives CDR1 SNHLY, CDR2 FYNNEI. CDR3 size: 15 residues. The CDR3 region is CASSGVAGITDTQYF. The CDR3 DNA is TGTGCCAGCAGCGGCGTAGCGGGGATCACAGATACGCAGTATTTT.

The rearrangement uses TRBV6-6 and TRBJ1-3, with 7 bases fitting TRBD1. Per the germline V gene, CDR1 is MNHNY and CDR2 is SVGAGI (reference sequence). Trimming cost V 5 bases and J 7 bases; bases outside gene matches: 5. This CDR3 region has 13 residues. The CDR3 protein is CASSDRGGNTIYF. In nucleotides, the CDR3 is TGTGCCAGCAGTGATCGAGGGGGCAACACCATATATTTT.

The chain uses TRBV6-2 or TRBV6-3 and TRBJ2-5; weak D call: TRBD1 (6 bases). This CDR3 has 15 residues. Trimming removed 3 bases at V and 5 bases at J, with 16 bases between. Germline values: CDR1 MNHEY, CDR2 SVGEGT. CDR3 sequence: CASSYPTGALETQYF. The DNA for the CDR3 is TGTGCCAGCAGTTATCCGACAGGAGCCTTGGAGACCCAGTACTTC.

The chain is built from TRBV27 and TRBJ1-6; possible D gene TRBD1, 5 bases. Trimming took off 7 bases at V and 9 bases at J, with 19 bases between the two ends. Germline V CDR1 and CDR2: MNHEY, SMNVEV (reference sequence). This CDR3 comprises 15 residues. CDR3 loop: CASTPGGARGSPLHF. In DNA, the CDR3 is TGTGCCAGCACCCCAGGTGGGGCCCGCGGTTCACCCCTCCACTTT.

In DNA form, the CDR3 reads TGTGCCACCAGTGTGTCTCACAGGAGCTCCTACAATGAGCAGTTCTTC. It translates to CATSVSHRSSYNEQFF. The chain has TRBV24-1 and TRBJ2-1; possible D gene TRBD1, 5 bases. This CDR3 region has 16 residues. The V gene's germline CDR1 is KGHDR and CDR2 SFDVKD. The V gene lost 5 bases and the J gene lost 0 bases, with 13 bases spanning the gap.

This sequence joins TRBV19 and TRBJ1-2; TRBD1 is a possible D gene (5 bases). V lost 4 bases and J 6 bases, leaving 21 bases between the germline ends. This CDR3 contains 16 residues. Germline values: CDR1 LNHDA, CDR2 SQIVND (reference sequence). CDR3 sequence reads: CASSNPRDYIPDGYTF. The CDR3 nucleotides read TGTGCCAGTAGTAACCCCCGGGACTACATACCTGATGGCTACACCTTC.

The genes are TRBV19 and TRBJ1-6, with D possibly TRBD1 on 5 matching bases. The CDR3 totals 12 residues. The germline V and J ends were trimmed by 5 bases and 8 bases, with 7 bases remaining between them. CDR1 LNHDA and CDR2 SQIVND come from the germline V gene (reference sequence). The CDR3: CASSPRDSPLHF. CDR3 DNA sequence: TGTGCCAGTAGTCCCAGGGATTCACCCCTCCACTTT.

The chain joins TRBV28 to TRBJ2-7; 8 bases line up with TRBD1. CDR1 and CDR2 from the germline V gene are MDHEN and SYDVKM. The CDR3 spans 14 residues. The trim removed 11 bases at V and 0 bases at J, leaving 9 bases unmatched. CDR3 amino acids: CAPQSGGPSYEQYF. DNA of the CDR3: TGTGCCCCACAGTCAGGGGGCCCCTCCTACGAGCAGTACTTC.

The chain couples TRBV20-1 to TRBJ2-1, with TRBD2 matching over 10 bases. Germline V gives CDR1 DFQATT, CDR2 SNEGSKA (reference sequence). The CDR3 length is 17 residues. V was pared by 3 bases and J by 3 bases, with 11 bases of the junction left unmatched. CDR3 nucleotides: TGCAGTGCTAGTAGGGTTCGTGGACTAGCGGTCTACAATGAGCAGTTCTTC. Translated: CSASRVRGLAVYNEQFF.

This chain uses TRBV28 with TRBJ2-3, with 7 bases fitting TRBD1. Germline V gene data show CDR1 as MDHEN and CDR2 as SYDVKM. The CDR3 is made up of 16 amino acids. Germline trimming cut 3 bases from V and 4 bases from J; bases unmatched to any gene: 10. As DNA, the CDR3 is TGTGCCAGCAGTTTCTTGACAGGGTCTAGATCAGATACGCAGTATTTT. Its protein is CASSFLTGSRSDTQYF.

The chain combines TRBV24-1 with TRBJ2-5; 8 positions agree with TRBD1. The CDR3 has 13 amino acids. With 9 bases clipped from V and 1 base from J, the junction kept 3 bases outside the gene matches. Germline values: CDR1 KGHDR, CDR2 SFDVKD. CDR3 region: CATGTGSQETQYF. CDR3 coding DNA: TGTGCCACCGGGACAGGTAGCCAAGAGACCCAGTACTTC.

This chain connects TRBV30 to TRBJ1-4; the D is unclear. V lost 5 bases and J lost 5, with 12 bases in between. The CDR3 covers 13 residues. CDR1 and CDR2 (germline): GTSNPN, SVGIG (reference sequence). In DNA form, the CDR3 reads TGTGCCTGGGGTGATGGAGCGAATGAAAAACTGTTTTTT. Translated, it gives CAWGDGANEKLFF.